A selection of T cell receptor beta chains follows, all from one sample in a study of Ad26.COV2.S vaccination and SARS-CoV-2 variants. The repertoire was sequenced with immunoSEQ multiplex PCR; TCRdb's copy has only in-frame clones and lacks some. This table has about 400,000 clones, approximately 90% appearing once. The sample consisted of peripheral blood, taken in a trial of Ad26.COV2.S vaccine versus placebo. The receptors were sampled from a person between 18 and 59 years old who received the Ad26.COV2.S COVID-19 vaccine or a placebo. Both conserved end residues are part of each CDR3. Fields, in order: J gene, V gene, clone size, CDR3 length, D gene, CDR3 DNA, CDR3 protein. A D gene is named only where the DNA matches it firmly. Some rows have no size entry. The others give once, few or many, or a class for an expanded clone.

>TRBJ2-3|TRBV4-3|.|15|TRBD2
TGCGCCAGCAGCGAAACCGGGGGGAGCACAGATACGCAGTATTTT
CASSETGGSTDTQYF
>TRBJ1-5|TRBV4-1|.|15|.
TGCGCCAGCAGCCAAGGATCGGGAATGTATCAGCCCCAGCATTTT
CASSQGSGMYQPQHF
>TRBJ2-5|TRBV5-1|once|14|.
TGCGCCAGCAGCCCTACGGGGAGCCAAGAGACCCAGTACTTC
CASSPTGSQETQYF
>TRBJ1-2|TRBV5-8|.|13|.
TGTGCCAGCAGCTCTACAGGGATTGGAGGCTACACCTTC
CASSSTGIGGYTF
>TRBJ2-3|TRBV12-3/TRBV12-4|once|11|TRBD1
TGTGCCAGCAGTAGGGGGCGTACGCAGTATTTT
CASSRGRTQYF
>TRBJ2-2|TRBV11-2|.|17|TRBD1
TGTGCCAGCAGCTTAGGAGCGACAGGGCGGTCACCCGGGGAGCTGTTTTTT
CASSLGATGRSPGELFF
>TRBJ2-2|TRBV18|.|18|.
TGTGCCAGCTCACCACAACGTACCGGGACTGGGAACACCGGGGAGCTGTTTTTT
CASSPQRTGTGNTGELFF
>TRBJ2-7|TRBV3-1/TRBV3-2|.|15|TRBD2
TGTGCCAGCAGCCAAGGTTCCGGGGGGGTACAAGAGCAGTACTTC
CASSQGSGGVQEQYF
>TRBJ1-1|TRBV3-1/TRBV3-2|.|14|.
TGTGCCAGCAGCGACCTTGACAAGAACACTGAAGCTTTCTTT
CASSDLDKNTEAFF
>TRBJ2-5|TRBV2|.|16|.
TGTGCCAGCAACTCGGGATCGGGGGAACACGGAGAGACCCAGTACTTC
CASNSGSGEHGETQYF
>TRBJ2-5|TRBV3-1/TRBV3-2|.|11|.
TGTGCCAGCAGCCAAGTTGATACCCAGTACTTC
CASSQVDTQYF
>TRBJ2-1|TRBV6-5|.|15|.
TGTGCCAGCAGTTACGGTTGGGGGCGCACGAGTGAGCAGTTCTTC
CASSYGWGRTSEQFF
>TRBJ1-1|TRBV19|once|13|TRBD1
TGTGCCAGTAGTGGACAGGCGAACACTGAAGCTTTCTTT
CASSGQANTEAFF
>TRBJ1-2|TRBV9|once|15|.
TGTGCCAGCAGCGTAGATCCCTCAGTAACCTATGGCTACACCTTC
CASSVDPSVTYGYTF
>TRBJ1-2|TRBV4-1|.|16|TRBD1
TGCGCCAGCAGCCGGGAACCGGACAGGGTTGAGTGGGGCTACACCTTC
CASSREPDRVEWGYTF
>TRBJ1-4|TRBV5-1|.|13|.
TGCGCCAGCAGCTTAGGCACTGGGGAAAAACTGTTTTTT
CASSLGTGEKLFF
>TRBJ2-7|TRBV11-2|.|13|.
TGTGCCAGCAGCCGAGAGACTACGTACGAGCAGTACTTC
CASSRETTYEQYF
>TRBJ1-4|TRBV12-3/TRBV12-4|.|12|.
TGTGCCAGCAGTCAGGGGTCTGAAAAACTGTTTTTT
CASSQGSEKLFF
>TRBJ2-2|TRBV5-8|.|15|TRBD1
TGTGCCAGCAGCTTGGGGGACAGGGGGACCGGGGAGCTGTTTTTT
CASSLGDRGTGELFF
>TRBJ1-5|TRBV4-3|.|13|.
TGCGCCAGCAGCCAAGATCTCGAACAGCCCCAGCATTTT
CASSQDLEQPQHF
>TRBJ1-3|TRBV3-1/TRBV3-2|.|14|.
TGTGCCAGCAGCCAAAGGGCGGGGGGAAACACCATATATTTT
CASSQRAGGNTIYF
>TRBJ1-2|TRBV5-8|.|14|.
TGTGCCAGCAGTCCCGATGCCGGGCGTAAGGTCTACACCTTC
CASSPDAGRKVYTF
>TRBJ1-2|TRBV3-1/TRBV3-2|.|12|TRBD1
TGTGCCAGCAGTCCGACAGGGTGGGGCTACACCTTC
CASSPTGWGYTF
>TRBJ1-5|TRBV19|few|15|.
TGTGCCAGTAGTATAACGACAGCGAGCAATCAGCCCCAGCATTTT
CASSITTASNQPQHF
>TRBJ2-2|TRBV7-8|.|15|TRBD2
TGTGCCAGCAGCGCGGGACTACCGAACACCGGGGAGCTGTTTTTT
CASSAGLPNTGELFF
>TRBJ2-7|TRBV3-1/TRBV3-2|.|13|.
TGTGCCAGCAGCCAGAACCGGGACTTCGAGCAGTACTTC
CASSQNRDFEQYF
>TRBJ2-5|TRBV7-2|once|15|.
TGTGCCAGCTTCGAGGGCGGTCCGCGTTTGTCGACCCAGTACTTC
CASFEGGPRLSTQYF
>TRBJ2-2|TRBV3-1/TRBV3-2|.|14|.
TGTGCCAGCAGCCAAGTAGGAAACACCGGGGAGCTGTTTTTT
CASSQVGNTGELFF
>TRBJ1-6|TRBV19|.|17|TRBD1
TGTGCCAGTAACACCCGAACAGGGGCCTCGTCTGGATCACCCCTCCACTTT
CASNTRTGASSGSPLHF
>TRBJ2-2|TRBV9|.|15|.
TGTGCCAGCAGCGTAGGTCCGGGTAGGATCGGGGAGCTGTTTTTT
CASSVGPGRIGELFF
>TRBJ2-2|TRBV15|.|17|.
TGTGCCACCAGCAGAGATCACCCAGGCCGTATCACCGGGGAGCTGTTTTTT
CATSRDHPGRITGELFF
>TRBJ2-7|TRBV18|many|13|.
TGTGCCAGCTCACCACCGGGGGGCGTCGAGCAGTACTTC
CASSPPGGVEQYF
>TRBJ1-2|TRBV6-5|.|13|.
TGTGCCAGTTCCCCCACAGGACCCTATGGCTACACCTTC
CASSPTGPYGYTF
>TRBJ2-3|TRBV3-1/TRBV3-2|.|14|.
TGTGCCAGCAGCCATGGAACTAGCACAGATACGCAGTATTTT
CASSHGTSTDTQYF
>TRBJ2-5|TRBV30|.|13|.
TGTGCCTGGAGCGGTGGCAGGGAAGAGACCCAGTACTTC
CAWSGGREETQYF
>TRBJ1-2|TRBV23-1|.|14|.
TGCGCCAGCAGTCAAGGCAGGGTAGGTAGTGGCTACACCTTC
CASSQGRVGSGYTF
>TRBJ1-4|TRBV30|.|14|.
TGTGCCTGGAGCGAAGACAGTAATAATGAAAAACTGTTTTTT
CAWSEDSNNEKLFF
>TRBJ2-3|TRBV3-1/TRBV3-2|once|15|.
TGTGCCAGCCTCCTGGGGCCCAGACGATCAGATACGCAGTATTTT
CASLLGPRRSDTQYF
>TRBJ2-5|TRBV19|.|14|.
TGTGCCAGTAGTAGACGACGAGGGGACGAGACCCAGTACTTC
CASSRRRGDETQYF
>TRBJ1-1|TRBV10-2|.|13|.
TGCGCCAGCAGTGAGGGCAGGGGATGGGAAGCTTTCTTT
CASSEGRGWEAFF
>TRBJ2-1|TRBV27|.|12|TRBD1
TGTGCCAGCATCGCAAGGGGGCCGGAGCAGTTCTTC
CASIARGPEQFF
>TRBJ2-1|TRBV3-1/TRBV3-2|once|14|TRBD2
TGTGCCAGCAGCCAACTTTCGCGGGGGGAACGGCAGTTCTTC
CASSQLSRGERQFF
>TRBJ1-1|TRBV10-3|.|14|TRBD1
TGTGCCATCAGTTTGACAGGGATGAACACTGAAGCTTTCTTT
CAISLTGMNTEAFF
>TRBJ1-4|TRBV6-5|.|14|TRBD1
TGTGCCAGCAGAAGGGACAGTTCGAATGAAAAACTGTTTTTT
CASRRDSSNEKLFF
>TRBJ2-1|TRBV23-1|.|16|TRBD2
TGCGCCAGCAGTCAATCGGGGCGGGGGGCGGACAATGAGCAGTTCTTC
CASSQSGRGADNEQFF
>TRBJ1-2|TRBV20-1|.|11|.
TGCAGTGCGCCCGGGACCCGGGGCTACACCTTC
CSAPGTRGYTF